Each of the 16 T cell receptor beta chains below was sequenced from the same sample in a study of human T cells and chemical hapten exposure. As for time point: patch test 3, about 24 weeks after DPC sensitization. Specified treatment: therapeutic diphenylcyclopropenone sensitization with weekly scalp DPC. TCRdb itself ran the RACE reads through MiXCR, one entry per CDR3 protein. The sample contains about 82,000 distinct CDR3 sequences, about an eighth of which appear only once. Material: whole blood, obtained in connection with sensitization to the hapten diphenylcyclopropenone (DPC). These receptors came from a woman in her forties or fifties with alopecia areata. Some clones in this sample may be carry-over from other donors' samples.

This clonotype is a singleton in its sample. The V and J genes are TRBV3-1 and TRBJ2-7; 7 bases agree with TRBD2. J was trimmed by 7 bases and V by 4 bases; bases with no gene match: 13. Germline V gene data show CDR1 as LGHDT and CDR2 as YNNKEL (reference sequence). This CDR3 comprises 15 residues. CDR3 in DNA: TGTGCCAGCAGCCCCGTTAGCGGGTTGACGGGAGAGCAGTACTTC. Its translation: CASSPVSGLTGEQYF.

This clonotype came up a few times. The gene calls are TRBV5-6 and TRBJ2-3; 13 bases are a match to TRBD2. V trimming: 4 bases; J trimming: 5 bases; junction bases outside the gene matches: 4. The CDR3 extends over 15 amino acids. CDR1 is SGHDT, CDR2 YYEEEE, per germline. CDR3 region: CASSPGTSGIDTQYF. The CDR3 DNA reads TGTGCCAGCAGCCCGGGGACTAGCGGGATAGATACGCAGTATTTT.

This clonotype was detected ten times or more. In DNA form, the CDR3 reads TGTGCCAGCAGTTTCTCCGGGGAGCTGTTTTTT. This translates into CASSFSGELFF. The V gene is TRBV28, the J gene TRBJ2-2; the D is unclear. CDR3 size: 11 residues. CDR1 and CDR2 (germline): MDHEN, SYDVKM. The V end lost 3 bases, the J end lost 6 bases, and 2 bases lay between the germline ends.

This clonotype appeared many times. The genes are TRBV29-1 and TRBJ1-3, with D unresolved. CDR3 length: 13 residues. CDR1 and CDR2 from the germline V gene are SQVTM and ANQGSEA. Trimming took 4 bases from V and 0 from J, leaving 7 bases between them. The CDR3, as DNA: TGCAGCGTTGCCCAGTCCTCTGGAAACACCATATATTTT. Its protein product is CSVAQSSGNTIYF.

This chain joins TRBV11-2 and TRBJ2-7, with 8 bases aligning to TRBD1. The CDR3 sequence is 14 residues long. Germline CDR1 SGHAT, CDR2 FQNNGV. Trimming cost V 4 bases and J 1 base; bases outside gene matches: 3. This CDR3 reads CASSSGQASYEQYF. For the CDR3, the DNA is TGTGCCAGCAGCTCGGGACAGGCATCCTACGAGCAGTACTTC. The whole variable domain, remainder taken from reference TRBV11-2 and TRBJ2-7, is EAGVAQSPRYKIIEKRQSVAFWCNPISGHATLYWYQQILGQGPKLLIQFQNNGVVDDSQLPKDRFSAERLKGVDSTLKIQPAKLEDSAVYLCASSSGQASYEQYFGPGTRLTVT.

The genes are TRBV29-1 and TRBJ1-1; D not certain. This CDR3 spans 11 amino acids. V was clipped by 0 bases and J by 10 bases, with 9 bases between them. CDR1 SQVTM and CDR2 ANQGSEA come from the germline V gene. The CDR3, as DNA: TGCAGCGTTGAAGAGGGCGGGAGAGCTTTCTTT. Translated: CSVEEGGRAFF.

This rearrangement joins TRBV7-8 to TRBJ2-7, with a possible D match to TRBD1 (6 bases). V shed 6 bases and J shed 1 base, with 16 bases lying between them. The CDR3 covers 15 residues. Germline assignment: CDR1 SGHVS and CDR2 FQNEAQ. The CDR3 nucleotides read TGTGCCAGCAGTTCCTCCGGGACACCATCCTACGAGCAGTACTTC. This encodes CASSSSGTPSYEQYF.

This clonotype was observed a handful of times. The chain couples TRBV5-4 to TRBJ2-1; 7 bases map to TRBD2. J gave up 2 bases and V 0 bases, and 5 bases lay outside the gene matches. Germline CDR1 SGHNT, CDR2 YYREEE (reference sequence). There are 16 residues in the CDR3. The CDR3 reads CASSLEVGRAYNEQFF. Here the CDR3 DNA reads TGTGCCAGCAGCTTGGAGGTGGGGAGGGCCTACAATGAGCAGTTCTTC.

In its sample, this clonotype was seen many times. V gene TRBV12-3 or TRBV12-4 combines with J gene TRBJ2-5, with 7 bases aligning to TRBD1. The CDR3 loop spans 14 amino acids. V was pared by 5 bases and J by 5 bases, with 8 bases of the junction left unmatched. As DNA, the CDR3 is TGTGCCAGCAGTCCCAGGACAGGTCCTGAGACCCAGTACTTC. Translating gives CASSPRTGPETQYF.

This clonotype was detected only a few times. The V call is TRBV4-2, the J call TRBJ2-3; 10 bases agree with TRBD2. The CDR3 is 16 residues long. V was pared by 4 bases and J by 4 bases, with 8 bases of the junction left unmatched. The germline V gene encodes CDR1 LGHNA and CDR2 YNFKEQ. The CDR3 sequence: CASSPLAGYVADTQYF. The CDR3 bases are TGTGCCAGCAGCCCACTAGCGGGATACGTCGCAGATACGCAGTATTTT.

This clonotype appeared many times. The chain uses TRBV29-1 and TRBJ2-5; no definite D call. The CDR3 consists of 12 residues. From germline, CDR1 is SQVTM and CDR2 ANQGSEA. Between the trimmed V and J ends, which lost 4 bases and 3 bases, there was a span of 9 bases. For the CDR3, the DNA is TGCAGCGTTGGTCCCACAAAAGAGACCCAGTACTTC. The encoded protein is CSVGPTKETQYF.

This chain joins TRBV10-1 and TRBJ2-5; D may match TRBD1 or TRBD2 (5 bases each). Germline V lookup: CDR1 WNHNN, CDR2 SYGVQD (reference sequence). Trimming took off 0 bases at V and 2 bases at J, with 10 bases between the two ends. This CDR3 has 15 residues. CDR3 loop: CASSESGDTQETQYF. The CDR3 nucleotides read TGCGCCAGCAGTGAGTCGGGGGATACGCAAGAGACCCAGTACTTC.

This clonotype was seen many times. V is TRBV11-3 and J is TRBJ2-5; D perhaps matches TRBD1 (6 bases). CDR3 length: 16 residues. The germline V gene has CDR1 SGHNT and CDR2 YENEEA. Trimming left V 5 bases short and J 2 bases short, with 18 bases between. CDR3 residues: CASSRSGGQGQETQYF. The CDR3 DNA follows: TGTGCCAGCAGCCGCTCTGGCGGGCAGGGGCAAGAGACCCAGTACTTC.

A few counts support this clonotype. This chain joins TRBV6-6 and TRBJ2-7; TRBD2 aligns across 7 bases. The germline V gene encodes CDR1 MNHNY and CDR2 SVGAGI (reference sequence). The CDR3 loop spans 12 amino acids. J gave up 7 bases and V 5 bases, and 5 bases lay outside the gene matches. The CDR3 DNA is TGTGCCAGCAGTGATCCGGGACTAGAGCAGTACTTC. Amino acid sequence: CASSDPGLEQYF.

Ten or more counts support this clonotype. The chain is built from TRBV20-1 and TRBJ2-7; D remains unclear. The CDR3 contains 10 residues. Trimming removed 3 bases from V and 5 bases from J, with 5 bases in between. Germline loops: CDR1 DFQATT, CDR2 SNEGSKA (reference sequence). The CDR3 here is CSASDHEQYF. CDR3 DNA: TGCAGTGCTAGCGACCACGAGCAGTACTTC.

This clonotype has just a few counts. The chain employs TRBV20-1 and TRBJ1-1; D might be TRBD1 (5 bases). CDR1 and CDR2 from the germline V gene are DFQATT and SNEGSKA (reference sequence). Trimming cost V 3 bases and J 0 bases, with 8 bases left between them. There are 13 residues in the CDR3. CDR3 nucleotide sequence: TGCAGTGCTAGTAGGGACCTGAACACTGAAGCTTTCTTT. This translates into CSASRDLNTEAFF.